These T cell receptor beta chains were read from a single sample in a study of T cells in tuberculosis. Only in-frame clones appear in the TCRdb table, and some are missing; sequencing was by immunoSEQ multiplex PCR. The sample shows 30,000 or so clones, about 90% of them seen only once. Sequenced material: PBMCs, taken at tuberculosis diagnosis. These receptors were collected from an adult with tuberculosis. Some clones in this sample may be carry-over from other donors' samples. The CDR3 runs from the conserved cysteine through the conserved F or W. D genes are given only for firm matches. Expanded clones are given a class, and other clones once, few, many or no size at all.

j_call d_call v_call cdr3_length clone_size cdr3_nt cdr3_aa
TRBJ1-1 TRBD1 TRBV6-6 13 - TGTGCCAGCAGTCCGACAGGGGGCACTGAAGCTTTCTTT CASSPTGGTEAFF
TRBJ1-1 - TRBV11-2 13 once TGTGCCAGCAGCTTAGCAGCGAACGGTGAAGCTTTCTTT CASSLAANGEAFF
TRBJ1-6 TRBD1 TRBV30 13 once TGTGCCTGGGGCAGGGGGCTGGATTCACCCCTCCACTTT CAWGRGLDSPLHF
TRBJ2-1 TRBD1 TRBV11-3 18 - TGTGCCAGCAGCTTAGATCAGGGGGGGACAGGGTCCTACAATGAGCAGTTCTTC CASSLDQGGTGSYNEQFF
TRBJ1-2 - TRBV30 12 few TGTGCCTGGAGTGCTGGAGGGTATGGCTACACCTTC CAWSAGGYGYTF
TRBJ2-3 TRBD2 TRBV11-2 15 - TGTGCCAGCAGCTTCGGGGGAGGGCGCACAGATACGCAGTATTTT CASSFGGGRTDTQYF
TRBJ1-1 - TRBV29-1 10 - TGCAGCGTTGGCAGGGTTGAAGCTTTCTTT CSVGRVEAFF
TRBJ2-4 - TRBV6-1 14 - TGTGCCAGCAGTGCCCGCAGGACCAAAAACATTCAGTACTTC CASSARRTKNIQYF
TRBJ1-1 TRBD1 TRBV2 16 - TGTGCCAGCAGTGAGGGGACAGGGGTTATGGTCACTGAAGCTTTCTTT CASSEGTGVMVTEAFF
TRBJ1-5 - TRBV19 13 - TGTGCCAGTAGTATAGGAAGCGGACAGCCCCAGCATTTT CASSIGSGQPQHF
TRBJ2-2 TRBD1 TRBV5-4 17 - TGTGCCAGCAGCACCAAAACGGGACAGAGGATGGCCGGGGAGCTGTTTTTT CASSTKTGQRMAGELFF
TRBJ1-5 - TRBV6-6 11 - TGTGCCAGCAAGCGCGGCCAGCCCCAGCATTTT CASKRGQPQHF
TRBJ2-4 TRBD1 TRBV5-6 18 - TGTGCCAGCAGCCCAGGGGGGCGCAGGGGGCCAGCCAAAAACATTCAGTACTTC CASSPGGRRGPAKNIQYF